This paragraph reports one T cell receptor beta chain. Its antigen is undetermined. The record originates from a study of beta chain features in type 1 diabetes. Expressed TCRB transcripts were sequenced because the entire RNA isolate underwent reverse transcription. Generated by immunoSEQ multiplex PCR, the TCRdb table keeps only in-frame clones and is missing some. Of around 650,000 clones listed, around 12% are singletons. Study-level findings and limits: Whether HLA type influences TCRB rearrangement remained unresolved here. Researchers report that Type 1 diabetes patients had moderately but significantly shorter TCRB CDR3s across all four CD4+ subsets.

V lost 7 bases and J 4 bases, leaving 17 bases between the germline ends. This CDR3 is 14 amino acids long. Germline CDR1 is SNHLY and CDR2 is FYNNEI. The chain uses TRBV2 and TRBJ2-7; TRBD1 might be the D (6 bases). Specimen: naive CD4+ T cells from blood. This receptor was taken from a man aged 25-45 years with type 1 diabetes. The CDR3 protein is CASNGRAGEYEQYF. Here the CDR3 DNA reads TGTGCCAGCAATGGTCGGGCAGGGGAATACGAGCAGTACTTC.